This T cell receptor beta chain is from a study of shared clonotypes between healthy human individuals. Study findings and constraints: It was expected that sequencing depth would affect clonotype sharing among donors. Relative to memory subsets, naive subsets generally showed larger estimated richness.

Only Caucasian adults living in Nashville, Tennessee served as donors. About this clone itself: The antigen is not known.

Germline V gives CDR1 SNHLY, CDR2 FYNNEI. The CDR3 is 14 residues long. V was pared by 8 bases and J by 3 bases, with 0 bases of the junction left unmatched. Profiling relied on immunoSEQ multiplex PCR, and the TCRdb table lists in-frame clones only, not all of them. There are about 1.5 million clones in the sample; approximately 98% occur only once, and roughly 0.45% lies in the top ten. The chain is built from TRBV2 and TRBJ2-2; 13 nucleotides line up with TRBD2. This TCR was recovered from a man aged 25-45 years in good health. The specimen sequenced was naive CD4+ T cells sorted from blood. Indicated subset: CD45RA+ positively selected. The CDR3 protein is CASGLAGDTGELFF. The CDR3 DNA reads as TGTGCCAGCGGACTAGCGGGGGACACCGGGGAGCTGTTTTTT.